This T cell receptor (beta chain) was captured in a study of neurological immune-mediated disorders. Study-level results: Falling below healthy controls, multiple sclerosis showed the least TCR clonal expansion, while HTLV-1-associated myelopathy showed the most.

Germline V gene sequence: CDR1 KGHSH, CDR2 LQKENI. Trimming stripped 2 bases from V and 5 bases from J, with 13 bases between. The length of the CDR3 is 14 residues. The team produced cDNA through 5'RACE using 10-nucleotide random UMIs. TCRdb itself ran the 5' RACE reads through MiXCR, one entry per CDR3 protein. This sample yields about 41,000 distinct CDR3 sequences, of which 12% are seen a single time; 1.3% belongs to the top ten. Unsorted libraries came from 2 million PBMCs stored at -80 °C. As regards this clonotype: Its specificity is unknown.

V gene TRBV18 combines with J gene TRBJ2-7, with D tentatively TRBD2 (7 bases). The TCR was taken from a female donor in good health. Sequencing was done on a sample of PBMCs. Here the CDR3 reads CASSPIRGADEQYF. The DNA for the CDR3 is TGTGCCAGCTCACCAATCCGGGGGGCGGACGAGCAGTACTTC.